This TCR beta chain came from a study of blood T cell repertoires in COVID-19. Study-level information: COVID-19 samples from acute and convalescent phases originated in the United States, Italy and Spain.

Participant ages covered roughly 18 to 89 years across 24 US areas. Categorization into cohorts depended on clinical history that participants reported. The CDR3 is 16 residues long. Per germline, CDR1 SGHDN and CDR2 FVKESK. After removal of 4 bases from V and 7 bases from J, the junction contained 12 bases not matched to a gene. Original data processing: Estimated nucleated cell counts came from reference gene primer amplification. The repertoire was sequenced with immunoSEQ multiplex PCR; TCRdb's copy has only in-frame clones and lacks some. V and J calls and clone size come straight from that table; D and trimming were deduced from the DNA. The data contain hundreds of thousands of clones, 90% of them singletons.

Source material: PBMCs or T cells enriched from blood (not recorded which). This chain connects TRBV14 to TRBJ2-1; TRBD2 aligns across 8 bases. This clonotype originated in a woman between 18 and 30 years old with acute COVID-19. CDR3 coding DNA: TGTGCCAGCAGCCTCACCCTAGCGGGTGGTTTGAATGAGCAGTTCTTC. Translating it yields CASSLTLAGGLNEQFF. The entire variable domain, with the rest obtained from reference TRBV14 and TRBJ2-1, is as follows: EAGVTQFPSHSVIEKGQTVTLRCDPISGHDNLYWYRRVMGKEIKFLLHFVKESKQDESGMPNNRFLAERTGGTYSTLKVQPAELEDSGVYFCASSLTLAGGLNEQFFGPGTRLTVL.